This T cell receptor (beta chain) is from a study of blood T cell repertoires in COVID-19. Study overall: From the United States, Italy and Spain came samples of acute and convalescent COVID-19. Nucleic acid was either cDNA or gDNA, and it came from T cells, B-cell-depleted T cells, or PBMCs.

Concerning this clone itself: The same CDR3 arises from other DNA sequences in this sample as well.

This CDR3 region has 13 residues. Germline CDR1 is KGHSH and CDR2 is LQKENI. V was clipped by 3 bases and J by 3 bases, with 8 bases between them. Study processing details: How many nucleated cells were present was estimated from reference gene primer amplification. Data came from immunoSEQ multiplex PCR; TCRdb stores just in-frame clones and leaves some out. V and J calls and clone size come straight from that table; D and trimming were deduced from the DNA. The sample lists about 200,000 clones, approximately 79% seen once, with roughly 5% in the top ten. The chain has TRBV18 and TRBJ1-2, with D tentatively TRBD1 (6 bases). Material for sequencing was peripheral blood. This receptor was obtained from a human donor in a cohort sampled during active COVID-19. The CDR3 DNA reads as TGTGCCAGCTCACCCAGGACAGACTATGGCTACACCTTC. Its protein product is CASSPRTDYGYTF. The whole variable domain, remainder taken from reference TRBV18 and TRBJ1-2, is NAGVMQNPRHLVRRRGQEARLRCSPMKGHSHVYWYRQLPEEGLKFMVYLQKENIIDESGMPKERFSAEFPKEGPSILRIQQVVRGDSAAYFCASSPRTDYGYTFGSGTRLTVV.